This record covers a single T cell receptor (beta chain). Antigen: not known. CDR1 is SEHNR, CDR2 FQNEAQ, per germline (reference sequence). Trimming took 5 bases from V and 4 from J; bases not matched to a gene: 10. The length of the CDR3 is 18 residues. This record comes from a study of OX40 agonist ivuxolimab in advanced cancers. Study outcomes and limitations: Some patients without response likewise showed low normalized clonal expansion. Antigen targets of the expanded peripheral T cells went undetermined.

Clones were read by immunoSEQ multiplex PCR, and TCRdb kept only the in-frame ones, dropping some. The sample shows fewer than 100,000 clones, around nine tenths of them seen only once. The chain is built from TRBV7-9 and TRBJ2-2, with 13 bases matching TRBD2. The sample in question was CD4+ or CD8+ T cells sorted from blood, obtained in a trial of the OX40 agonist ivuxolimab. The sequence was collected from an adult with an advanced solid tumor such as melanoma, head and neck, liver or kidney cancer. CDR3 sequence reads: CASSPGLAGVLPTGELFF. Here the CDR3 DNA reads TGTGCCAGCAGCCCCGGACTAGCGGGAGTATTACCCACCGGGGAGCTGTTTTTT.